This T cell receptor beta chain is from a study of T cells in women clearing cervical HPV infection. The CDR3 extends over 16 amino acids. CDR1 LNHNV and CDR2 YYDKDF come from the germline V gene (reference sequence). After removal of 1 base from V and 5 bases from J, the junction contained 8 bases not matched to a gene. For this clone: The read ends 3 residues shy of where the CDR3 ends; the end is completed using the germline J gene.

Repertoires were generated with immunoSEQ multiplex PCR, while TCRdb's copy carries only in-frame clones and drops some. The sample data list about 26,000 clones. The receptor comes from a woman between 18 and 70 years old with a cervical HPV16 infection that either progressed to CIN3+ or cleared (not recorded which). Input material: blood buffy coat. The chain joins TRBV15 to TRBJ2-1; TRBD2 aligns across 7 bases. The CDR3 bases that were read are TGTGCCACCAGCAGAGGGGGCAGCGGGGACGACAATGAG. As protein: CATSRGGSGDDNE. In full, the CDR3 is CATSRGGSGDDNEQFF.